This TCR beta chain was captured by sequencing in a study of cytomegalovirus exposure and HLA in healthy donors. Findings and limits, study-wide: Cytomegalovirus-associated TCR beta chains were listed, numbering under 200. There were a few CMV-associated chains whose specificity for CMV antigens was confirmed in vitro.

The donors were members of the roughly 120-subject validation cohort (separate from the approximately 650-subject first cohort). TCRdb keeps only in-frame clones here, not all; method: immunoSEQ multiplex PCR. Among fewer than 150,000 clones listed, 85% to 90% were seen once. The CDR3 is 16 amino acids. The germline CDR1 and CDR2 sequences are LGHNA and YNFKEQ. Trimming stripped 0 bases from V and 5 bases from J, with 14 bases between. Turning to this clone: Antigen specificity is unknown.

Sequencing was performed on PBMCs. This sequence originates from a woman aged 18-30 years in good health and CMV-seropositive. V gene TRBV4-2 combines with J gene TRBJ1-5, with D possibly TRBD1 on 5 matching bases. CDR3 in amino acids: CASSQDPGTWHQPQHF. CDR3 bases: TGTGCCAGCAGCCAAGACCCCGGGACTTGGCATCAGCCCCAGCATTTT.